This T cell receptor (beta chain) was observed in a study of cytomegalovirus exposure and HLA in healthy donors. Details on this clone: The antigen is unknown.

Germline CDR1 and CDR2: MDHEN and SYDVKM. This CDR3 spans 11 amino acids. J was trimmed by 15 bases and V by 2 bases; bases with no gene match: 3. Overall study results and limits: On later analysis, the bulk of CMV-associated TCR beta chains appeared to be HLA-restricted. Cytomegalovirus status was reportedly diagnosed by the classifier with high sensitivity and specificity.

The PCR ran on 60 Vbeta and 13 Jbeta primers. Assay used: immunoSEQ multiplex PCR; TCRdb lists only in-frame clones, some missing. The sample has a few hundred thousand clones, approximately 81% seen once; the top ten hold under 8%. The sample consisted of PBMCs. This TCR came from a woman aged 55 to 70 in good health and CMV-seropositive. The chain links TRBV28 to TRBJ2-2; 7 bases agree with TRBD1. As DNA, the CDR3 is TGTGCCAGCAGTTTAAGGGGGCAGGTGTTTTTT. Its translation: CASSLRGQVFF. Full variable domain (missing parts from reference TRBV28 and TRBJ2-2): DVKVTQSSRYLVKRTGEKVFLECVQDMDHENMFWYRQDPGLGLRLIYFSYDVKMKEKGDIPEGYSVSREKKERFSLILESASTNQTSMYLCASSLRGQVFFGEGSRLTVL.